This TCR beta chain was sequenced during a study of cytomegalovirus exposure and HLA in healthy donors. Overall study results and limits: Most TCR sequences were uncommon, yet certain public TCRs appeared in many donors. Later on, an analysis showed TCR association rates differing by HLA locus, with DRB1 the most and HLA-C the fewest.

The PCR employed 60 Vbeta primers together with 13 Jbeta primers. As originally analysed: About 9.9 million shared chains were among some 80 million unique TCR beta chains counted in a later analysis. Produced via immunoSEQ multiplex PCR; TCRdb's table is partial and in-frame only. The V and J calls and clone size are taken from that table; D and trimming were inferred from the DNA. There are about 170,000 clones in the sample; approximately 80% occur only once, and around 3.1% lies in the top ten. Per germline, CDR1 SGHVS and CDR2 FQNEAQ. This CDR3 contains 17 residues. Unmatched junction bases numbered 14, after V lost 6 bases and J lost 5 bases. In the case of this clone: The antigen is unknown.

The TCR was taken from a woman in her forties or fifties in good health and CMV-seropositive. Sequenced: PBMCs. The V gene is TRBV7-8, the J gene TRBJ2-7, with 12 positions matching TRBD2. Here the CDR3 DNA reads TGTGCCAGCAGACCAGGCCTAGCGGGAGGGCCTGTGAACGAGCAGTACTTC. Translating gives CASRPGLAGGPVNEQYF.